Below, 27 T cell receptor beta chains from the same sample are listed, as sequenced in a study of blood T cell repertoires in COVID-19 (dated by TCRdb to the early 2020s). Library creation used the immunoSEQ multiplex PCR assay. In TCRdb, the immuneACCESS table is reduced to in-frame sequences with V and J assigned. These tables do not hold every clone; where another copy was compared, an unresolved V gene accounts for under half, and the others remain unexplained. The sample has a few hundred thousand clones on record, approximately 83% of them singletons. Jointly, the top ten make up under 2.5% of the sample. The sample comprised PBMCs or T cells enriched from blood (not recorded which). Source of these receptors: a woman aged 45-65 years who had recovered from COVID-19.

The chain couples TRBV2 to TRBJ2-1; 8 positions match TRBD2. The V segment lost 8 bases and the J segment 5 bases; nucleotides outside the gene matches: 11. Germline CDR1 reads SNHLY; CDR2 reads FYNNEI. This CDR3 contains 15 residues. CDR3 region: CASAFRTSGNNEQFF. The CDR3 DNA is TGTGCCAGCGCGTTCCGCACTAGCGGAAACAATGAGCAGTTCTTC.

CDR3 coding DNA: TGTGCCAGCAGTCTTAGTCTCGGGGAGCCCCAGCATTTT. This translates into CASSLSLGEPQHF. The gene calls are TRBV7-2 and TRBJ1-5; the D is unclear. V was cut by 6 bases and J by 8 bases, with 14 bases left in between. Germline CDR1 is SGHTA and CDR2 is FQGNSA. This CDR3 spans 13 amino acids.

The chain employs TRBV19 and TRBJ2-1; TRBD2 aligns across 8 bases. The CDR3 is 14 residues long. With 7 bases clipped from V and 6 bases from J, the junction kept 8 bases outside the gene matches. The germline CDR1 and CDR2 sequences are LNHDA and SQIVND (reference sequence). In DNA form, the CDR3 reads TGTGCCAGTAAAAGGGTAGCGGGACCCAATGAGCAGTTCTTC. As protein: CASKRVAGPNEQFF.

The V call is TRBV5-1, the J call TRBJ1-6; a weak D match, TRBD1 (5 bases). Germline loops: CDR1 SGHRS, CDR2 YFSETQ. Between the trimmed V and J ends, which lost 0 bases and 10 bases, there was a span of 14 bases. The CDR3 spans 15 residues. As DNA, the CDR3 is TGCGCCAGCAGCTTGGGGGGCCCGGGTAACTCACCCCTCCACTTT. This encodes CASSLGGPGNSPLHF.

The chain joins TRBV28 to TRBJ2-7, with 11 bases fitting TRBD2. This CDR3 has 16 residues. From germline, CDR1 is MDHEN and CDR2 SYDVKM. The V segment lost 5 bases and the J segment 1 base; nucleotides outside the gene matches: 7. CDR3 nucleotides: TGTGCCAGCAGTGGGTGGATAGCGGGAGGGTCCTACGAGCAGTACTTC. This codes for CASSGWIAGGSYEQYF.

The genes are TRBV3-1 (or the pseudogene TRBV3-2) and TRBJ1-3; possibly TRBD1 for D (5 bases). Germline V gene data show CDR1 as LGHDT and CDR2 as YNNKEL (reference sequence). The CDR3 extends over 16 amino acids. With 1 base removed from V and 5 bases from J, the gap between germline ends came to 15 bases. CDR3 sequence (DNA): TGTGCCAGCAGCCAAGTTAACAGGCCGAGTAGAAACACCATATATTTT. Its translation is CASSQVNRPSRNTIYF.

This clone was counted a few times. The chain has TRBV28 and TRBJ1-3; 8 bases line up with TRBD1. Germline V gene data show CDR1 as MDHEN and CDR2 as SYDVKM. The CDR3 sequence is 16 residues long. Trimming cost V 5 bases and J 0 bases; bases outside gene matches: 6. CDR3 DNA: TGTGCCAGCAGTCGGACAGGGATCCCCTCTGGAAACACCATATATTTT. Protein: CASSRTGIPSGNTIYF. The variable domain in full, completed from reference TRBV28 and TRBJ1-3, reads DVKVTQSSRYLVKRTGEKVFLECVQDMDHENMFWYRQDPGLGLRLIYFSYDVKMKEKGDIPEGYSVSREKKERFSLILESASTNQTSMYLCASSRTGIPSGNTIYFGEGSWLTVV.

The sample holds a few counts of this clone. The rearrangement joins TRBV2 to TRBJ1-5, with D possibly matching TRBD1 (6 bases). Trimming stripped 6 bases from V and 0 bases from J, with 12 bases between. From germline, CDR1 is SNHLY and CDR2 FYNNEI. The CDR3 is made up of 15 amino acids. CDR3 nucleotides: TGTGCCAGCAGGCGGGGGGGCCATAGCAATCAGCCCCAGCATTTT. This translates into CASRRGGHSNQPQHF.

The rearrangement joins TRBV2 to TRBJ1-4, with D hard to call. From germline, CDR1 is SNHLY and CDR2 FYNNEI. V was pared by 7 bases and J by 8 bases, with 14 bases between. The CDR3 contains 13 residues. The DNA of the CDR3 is TGTGCCAGCAAGGAAGAGGGAAGAGAAAAACTGTTTTTT. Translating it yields CASKEEGREKLFF.

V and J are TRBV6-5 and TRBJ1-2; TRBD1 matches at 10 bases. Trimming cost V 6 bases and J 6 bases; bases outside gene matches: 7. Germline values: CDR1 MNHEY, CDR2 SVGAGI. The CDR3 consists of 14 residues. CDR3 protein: CASRRQGASDGYTF. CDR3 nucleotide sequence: TGTGCCAGCAGGCGACAGGGGGCTAGCGATGGCTACACCTTC.

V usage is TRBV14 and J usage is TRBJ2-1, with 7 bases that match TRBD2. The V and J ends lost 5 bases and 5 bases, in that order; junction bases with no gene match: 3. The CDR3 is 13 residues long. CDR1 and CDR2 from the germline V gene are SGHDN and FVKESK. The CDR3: CASSGLVNNEQFF. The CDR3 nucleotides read TGTGCCAGCAGCGGACTAGTTAACAATGAGCAGTTCTTC.

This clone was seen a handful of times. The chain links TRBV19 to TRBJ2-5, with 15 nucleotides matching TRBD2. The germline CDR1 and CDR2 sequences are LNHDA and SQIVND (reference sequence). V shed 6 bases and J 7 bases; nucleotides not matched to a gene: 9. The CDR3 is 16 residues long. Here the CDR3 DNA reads TGTGCCAGTAGCCCAGGACTAGCGGGAGGGTACGGGACCCAGTACTTC. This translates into CASSPGLAGGYGTQYF.

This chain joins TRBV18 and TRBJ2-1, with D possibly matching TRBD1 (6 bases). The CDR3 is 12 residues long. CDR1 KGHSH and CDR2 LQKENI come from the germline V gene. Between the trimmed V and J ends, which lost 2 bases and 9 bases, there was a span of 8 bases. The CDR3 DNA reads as TGTGCCAGCTCACCAGGGACAAGTGAGCAGTTCTTC. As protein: CASSPGTSEQFF.

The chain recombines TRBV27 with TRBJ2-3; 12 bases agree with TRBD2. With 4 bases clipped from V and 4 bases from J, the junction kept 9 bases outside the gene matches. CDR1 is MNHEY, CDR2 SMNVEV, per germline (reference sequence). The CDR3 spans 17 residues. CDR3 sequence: CASSSGLAGYGADTQYF. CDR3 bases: TGTGCCAGCAGTTCCGGACTAGCGGGATATGGAGCAGATACGCAGTATTTT.

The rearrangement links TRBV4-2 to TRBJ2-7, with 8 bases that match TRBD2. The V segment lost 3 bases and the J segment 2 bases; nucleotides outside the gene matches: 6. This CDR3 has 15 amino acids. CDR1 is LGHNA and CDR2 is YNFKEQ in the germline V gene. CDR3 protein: CASSQLMGLAYEQYF. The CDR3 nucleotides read TGTGCCAGCAGCCAGCTTATGGGACTAGCCTACGAGCAGTACTTC.

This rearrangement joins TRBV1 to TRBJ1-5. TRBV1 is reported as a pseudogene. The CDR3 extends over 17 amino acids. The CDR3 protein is CTSSQDLGQGGNQPQHF. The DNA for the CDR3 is TGCACCAGCAGCCAAGATCTTGGCCAAGGAGGCAATCAGCCCCAGCATTTT.

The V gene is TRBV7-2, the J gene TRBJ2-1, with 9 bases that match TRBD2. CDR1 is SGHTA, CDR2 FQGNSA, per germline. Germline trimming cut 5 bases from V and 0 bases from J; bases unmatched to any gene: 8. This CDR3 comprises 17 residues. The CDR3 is CASSQPSSGNSYNEQFF. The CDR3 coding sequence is TGTGCCAGCAGCCAACCATCTAGCGGGAACTCCTACAATGAGCAGTTCTTC.

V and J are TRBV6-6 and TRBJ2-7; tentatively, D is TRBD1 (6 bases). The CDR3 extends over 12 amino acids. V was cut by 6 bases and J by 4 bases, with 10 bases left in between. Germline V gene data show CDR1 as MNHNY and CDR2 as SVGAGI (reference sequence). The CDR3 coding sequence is TGTGCCAGCAGCTCCAGGGGTTACGAGCAGTACTTC. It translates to CASSSRGYEQYF.

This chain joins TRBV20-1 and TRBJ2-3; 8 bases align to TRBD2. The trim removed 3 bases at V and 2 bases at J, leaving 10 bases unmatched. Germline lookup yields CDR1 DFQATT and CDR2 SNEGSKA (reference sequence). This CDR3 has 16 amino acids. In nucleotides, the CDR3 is TGCAGTGCTAGTGGGCTAGCGGGCGTGACCACAGATACGCAGTATTTT. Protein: CSASGLAGVTTDTQYF.

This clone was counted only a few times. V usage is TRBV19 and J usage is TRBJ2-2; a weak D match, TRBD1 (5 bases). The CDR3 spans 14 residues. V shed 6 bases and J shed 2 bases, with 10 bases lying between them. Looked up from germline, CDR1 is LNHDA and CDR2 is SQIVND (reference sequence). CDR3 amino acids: CASRKGHNTGELFF. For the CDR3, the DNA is TGTGCCAGTAGAAAGGGGCACAACACCGGGGAGCTGTTTTTT.

DNA of the CDR3: TGCGCCAGCAGAACGACAGGACTAGCGGACAATGAGCAGTTCTTC. Amino acids: CASRTTGLADNEQFF. The chain carries TRBV5-1 and TRBJ2-1; 10 bases agree with TRBD2. V shed 5 bases and J 5 bases; nucleotides not matched to a gene: 7. The CDR3 runs to 15 residues. CDR1 SGHRS and CDR2 YFSETQ come from the germline V gene.

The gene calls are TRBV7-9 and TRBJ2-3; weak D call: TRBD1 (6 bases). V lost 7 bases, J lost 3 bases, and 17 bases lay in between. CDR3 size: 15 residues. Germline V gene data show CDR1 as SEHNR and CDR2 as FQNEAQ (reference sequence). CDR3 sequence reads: CASNPNGQGTDTQYF. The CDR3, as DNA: TGTGCCAGCAATCCGAACGGGCAGGGGACAGATACGCAGTATTTT.

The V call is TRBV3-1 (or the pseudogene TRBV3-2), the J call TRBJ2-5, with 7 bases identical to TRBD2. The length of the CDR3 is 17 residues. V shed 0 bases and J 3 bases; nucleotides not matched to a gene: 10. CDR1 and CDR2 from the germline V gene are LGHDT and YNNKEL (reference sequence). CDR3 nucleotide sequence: TGTGCCAGCAGCCAAGAGACCACTGGAGGGAGGGAAGAGACCCAGTACTTC. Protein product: CASSQETTGGREETQYF.

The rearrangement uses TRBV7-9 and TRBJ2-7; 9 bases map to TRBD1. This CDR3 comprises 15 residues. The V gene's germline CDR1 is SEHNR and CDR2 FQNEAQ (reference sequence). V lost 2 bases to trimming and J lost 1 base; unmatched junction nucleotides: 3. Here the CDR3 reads CASSLWDRDSYEQYF. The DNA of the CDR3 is TGTGCCAGCAGCTTATGGGACAGGGATTCCTACGAGCAGTACTTC.

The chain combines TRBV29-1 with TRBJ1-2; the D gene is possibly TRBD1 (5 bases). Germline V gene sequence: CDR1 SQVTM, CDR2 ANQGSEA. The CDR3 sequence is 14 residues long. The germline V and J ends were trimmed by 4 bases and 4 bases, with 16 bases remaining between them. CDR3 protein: CSVVGGGVGYGYTF. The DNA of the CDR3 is TGCAGCGTTGTTGGGGGAGGGGTAGGCTATGGCTACACCTTC.

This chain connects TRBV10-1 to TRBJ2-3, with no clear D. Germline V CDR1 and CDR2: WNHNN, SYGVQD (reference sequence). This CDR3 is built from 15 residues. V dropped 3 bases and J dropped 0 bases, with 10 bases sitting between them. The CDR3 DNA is TGCGCCAGCAGTGAAACAGATACTAGCACAGATACGCAGTATTTT. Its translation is CASSETDTSTDTQYF.

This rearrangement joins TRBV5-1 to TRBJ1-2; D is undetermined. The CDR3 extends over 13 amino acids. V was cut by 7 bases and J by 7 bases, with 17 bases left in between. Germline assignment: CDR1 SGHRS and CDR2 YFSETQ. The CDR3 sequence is CASGSAPGVGYTF. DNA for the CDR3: TGCGCCAGCGGAAGTGCCCCCGGGGTTGGCTACACCTTC. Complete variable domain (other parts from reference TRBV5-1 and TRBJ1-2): KAGVTQTPRYLIKTRGQQVTLSCSPISGHRSVSWYQQTPGQGLQFLFEYFSETQRNKGNFPGRFSGRQFSNSRSEMNVSTLELGDSALYLCASGSAPGVGYTFGSGTRLTVV.